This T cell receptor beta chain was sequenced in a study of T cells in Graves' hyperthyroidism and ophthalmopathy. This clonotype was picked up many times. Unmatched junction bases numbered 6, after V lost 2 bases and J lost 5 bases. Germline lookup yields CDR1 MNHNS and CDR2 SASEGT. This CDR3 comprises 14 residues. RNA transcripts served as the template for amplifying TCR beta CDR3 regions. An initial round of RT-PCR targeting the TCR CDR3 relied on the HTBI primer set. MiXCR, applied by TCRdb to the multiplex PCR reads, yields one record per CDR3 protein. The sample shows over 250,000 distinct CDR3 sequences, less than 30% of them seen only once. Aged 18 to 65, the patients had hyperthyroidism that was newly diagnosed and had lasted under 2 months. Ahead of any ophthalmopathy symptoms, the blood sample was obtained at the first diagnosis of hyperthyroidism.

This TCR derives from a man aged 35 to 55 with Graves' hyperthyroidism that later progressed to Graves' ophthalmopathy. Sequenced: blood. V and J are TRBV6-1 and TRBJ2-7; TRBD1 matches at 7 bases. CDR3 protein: CASSEPGQRHEQYF. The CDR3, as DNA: TGTGCCAGCAGTGAACCGGGACAGCGGCACGAGCAGTACTTC.